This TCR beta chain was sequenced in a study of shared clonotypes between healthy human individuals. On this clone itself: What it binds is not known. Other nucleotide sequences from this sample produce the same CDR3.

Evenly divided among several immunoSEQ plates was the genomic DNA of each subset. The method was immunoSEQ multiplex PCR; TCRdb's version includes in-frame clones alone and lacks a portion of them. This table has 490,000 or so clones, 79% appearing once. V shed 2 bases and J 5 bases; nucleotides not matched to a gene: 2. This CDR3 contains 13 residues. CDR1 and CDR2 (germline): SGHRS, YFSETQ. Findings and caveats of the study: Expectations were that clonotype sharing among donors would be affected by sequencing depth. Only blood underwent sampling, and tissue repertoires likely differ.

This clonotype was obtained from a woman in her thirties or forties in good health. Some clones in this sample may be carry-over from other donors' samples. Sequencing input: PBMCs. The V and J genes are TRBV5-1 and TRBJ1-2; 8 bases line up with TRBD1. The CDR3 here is CASSLQGDYGYTF. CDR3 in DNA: TGCGCCAGCAGCTTACAGGGGGATTATGGCTACACCTTC.